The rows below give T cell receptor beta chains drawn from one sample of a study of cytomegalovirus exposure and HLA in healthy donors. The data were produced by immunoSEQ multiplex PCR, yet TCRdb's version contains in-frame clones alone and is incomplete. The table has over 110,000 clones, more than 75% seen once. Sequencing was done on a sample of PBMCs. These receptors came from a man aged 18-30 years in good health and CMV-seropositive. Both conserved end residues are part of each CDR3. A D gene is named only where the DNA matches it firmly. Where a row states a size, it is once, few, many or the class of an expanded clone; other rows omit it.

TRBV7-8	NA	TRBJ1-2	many	CASSGRAETNYGYTF	TGTGCCAGCAGCGGTAGAGCGGAAACTAACTATGGCTACACCTTC
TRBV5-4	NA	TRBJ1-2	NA	CASSPGLEGYTF	TGTGCCAGCAGCCCTGGACTAGAAGGCTACACCTTC
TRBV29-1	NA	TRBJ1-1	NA	CSAAGRMNTEAFF	TGCAGCGCCGCGGGACGGATGAACACTGAAGCTTTCTTT
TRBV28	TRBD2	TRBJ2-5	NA	CASSFSGLVPGPNLAATQYF	TGTGCCAGCAGTTTCAGCGGACTAGTCCCTGGCCCAAACCTCGCGGCGACCCAGTACTTC
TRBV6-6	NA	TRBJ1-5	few	CASSPREIQPQHF	TGTGCCAGCAGTCCGAGGGAGATTCAGCCCCAGCATTTT
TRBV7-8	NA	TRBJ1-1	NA	CASSLIPRTHTEAFF	TGTGCCAGCAGCTTAATCCCCAGGACTCACACTGAAGCTTTCTTT
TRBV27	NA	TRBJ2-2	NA	CASTKLTNTGELFF	TGTGCCAGCACAAAGCTAACGAACACCGGGGAGCTGTTTTTT
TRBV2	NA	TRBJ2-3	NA	CASRGGERDTQYF	TGTGCCAGCCGCGGGGGCGAGAGGGATACGCAGTATTTT
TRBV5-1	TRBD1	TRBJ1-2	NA	CASSLVARGDYGYTF	TGCGCCAGCAGCTTGGTTGCCAGGGGGGACTATGGCTACACCTTC
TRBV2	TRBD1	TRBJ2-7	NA	CASSADREKSSYEQYF	TGTGCCAGCAGTGCTGACAGGGAGAAGTCCTCCTACGAGCAGTACTTC
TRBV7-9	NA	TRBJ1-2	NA	CAEGGSYGYTF	TGTGCCGAAGGAGGCAGCTATGGCTACACCTTC
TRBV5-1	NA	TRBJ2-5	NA	CASSFPGETQYF	TGCGCCAGCAGCTTTCCAGGGGAGACCCAGTACTTC
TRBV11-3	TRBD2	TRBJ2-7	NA	CASSLDTSGSGYEQYF	TGTGCCAGCAGCTTAGATACTAGCGGGAGTGGGTACGAGCAGTACTTC
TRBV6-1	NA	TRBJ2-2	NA	CASRLQTNTGELFF	TGTGCCAGCAGACTCCAGACAAACACCGGGGAGCTGTTTTTT
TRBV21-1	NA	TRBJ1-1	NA	CASSKPREGGVNTEAFF	TGTGCCAGCAGCAAACCCCGGGAGGGGGGGGTGAACACTGAAGCTTTCTTT
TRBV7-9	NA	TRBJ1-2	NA	CASSLETGGYTF	TGTGCCAGCAGCTTAGAGACAGGCGGCTACACCTTC
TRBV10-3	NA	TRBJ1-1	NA	CAITQQGSSEAFF	TGTGCCATCACGCAACAGGGTTCCTCTGAAGCTTTCTTT
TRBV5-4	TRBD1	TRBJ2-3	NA	CASSFQGASTDTQYF	TGTGCCAGCAGCTTTCAGGGGGCGAGCACAGATACGCAGTATTTT
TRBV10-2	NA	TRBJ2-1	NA	CASRITGTSYNEQFF	TGCGCCAGCAGAATAACAGGGACATCCTACAATGAGCAGTTCTTC
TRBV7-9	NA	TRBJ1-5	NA	CASSLGDFYQPQHF	TGTGCCAGCAGCTTAGGGGACTTCTACCAGCCCCAGCATTTT
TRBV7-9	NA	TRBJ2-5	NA	CASSWTVSETQYF	TGTGCCAGCAGCTGGACTGTCTCGGAGACCCAGTACTTC
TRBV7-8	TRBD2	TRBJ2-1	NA	CASSLGPAGGDNEQFF	TGTGCCAGCAGCTTAGGACCGGCGGGAGGGGACAATGAGCAGTTCTTC
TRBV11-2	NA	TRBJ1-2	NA	CASSQTGRGPYGYTF	TGTGCCAGCAGCCAAACTGGAAGGGGTCCATATGGCTACACCTTC
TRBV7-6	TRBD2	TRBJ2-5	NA	CASSLAPSPASGGQETQYF	TGTGCCAGCAGCTTAGCCCCATCCCCGGCTAGCGGGGGACAAGAGACCCAGTACTTC
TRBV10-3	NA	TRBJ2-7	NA	CATRVDSYEQYF	TGTGCCACCCGGGTCGATTCCTACGAGCAGTACTTC
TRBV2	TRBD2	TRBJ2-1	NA	CASSGALERAGLANEQFF	TGTGCCAGCAGTGGAGCCCTCGAGAGAGCGGGACTTGCCAATGAGCAGTTCTTC
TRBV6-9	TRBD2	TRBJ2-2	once	CASRWGSLRGGVNTGELFF	TGTGCCAGCAGGTGGGGGTCCCTTAGGGGAGGGGTAAACACCGGGGAGCTGTTTTTT
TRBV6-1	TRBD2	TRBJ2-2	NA	CASRTSVLTGELFF	TGTGCCAGCAGGACTAGCGTTCTCACCGGGGAGCTGTTTTTT
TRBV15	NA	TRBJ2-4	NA	CATSREAGRGIQYF	TGTGCCACCAGCAGAGAGGCAGGCAGGGGCATTCAGTACTTC
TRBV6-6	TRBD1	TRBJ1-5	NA	CASSTGQGSNQPQHF	TGTGCCAGCAGTACCGGACAGGGAAGCAATCAGCCCCAGCATTTT
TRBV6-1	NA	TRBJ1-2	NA	CASSFAINGYTF	TGTGCCAGCAGCTTTGCTATTAATGGCTACACCTTC
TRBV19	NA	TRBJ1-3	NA	CASSSRNTIYF	TGTGCCAGTAGTAGTAGAAACACCATATATTTT
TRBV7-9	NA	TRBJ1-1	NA	CASSLQGMNTEAFF	TGTGCCAGCAGCTTACAGGGAATGAACACTGAAGCTTTCTTT
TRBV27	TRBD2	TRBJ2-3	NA	CASSLSPSGGRRDTQYF	TGTGCCAGCAGTTTATCGCCTAGCGGGGGCCGCCGGGATACGCAGTATTTT
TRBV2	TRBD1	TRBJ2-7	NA	CASIPPDRGSYEQYF	TGTGCCAGCATTCCCCCGGACAGGGGGTCCTACGAGCAGTACTTC
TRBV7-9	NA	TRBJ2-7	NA	CASSQTAAGPSSYEQYF	TGTGCCAGCAGCCAAACCGCCGCAGGGCCCAGCTCCTACGAGCAGTACTTC
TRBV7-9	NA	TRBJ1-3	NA	CASSLKGTARGDTIYF	TGTGCCAGCAGCTTAAAAGGCACAGCCCGGGGTGACACCATATATTTT
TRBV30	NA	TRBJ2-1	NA	CAWGVQGYGEQFF	TGTGCCTGGGGAGTACAGGGATACGGCGAGCAGTTCTTC
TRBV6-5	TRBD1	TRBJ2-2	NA	CASRYRDRGPGELFF	TGTGCCAGCAGATACCGGGACAGGGGCCCCGGGGAGCTGTTTTTT
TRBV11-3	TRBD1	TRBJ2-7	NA	CASSLADRATYEQYF	TGTGCCAGCAGCTTAGCCGACAGGGCGACCTACGAGCAGTACTTC
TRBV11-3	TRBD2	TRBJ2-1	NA	CASINLAEDPNEQFF	TGTGCCAGCATTAATCTAGCGGAGGACCCCAATGAGCAGTTCTTC
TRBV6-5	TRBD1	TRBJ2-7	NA	CASGGQGNYEQYF	TGTGCCAGCGGGGGACAGGGCAACTACGAGCAGTACTTC
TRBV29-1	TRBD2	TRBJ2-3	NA	CSVAPLGSGISTDTQYF	TGCAGCGTGGCCCCATTGGGTAGCGGGATAAGCACAGATACGCAGTATTTT
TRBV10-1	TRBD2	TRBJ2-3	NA	CASSESSGGPDTQYF	TGCGCCAGCAGTGAGTCCAGCGGGGGGCCAGATACGCAGTATTTT
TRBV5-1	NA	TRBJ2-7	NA	CASSLAAGRGYEQYF	TGCGCCAGCAGCTTGGCCGCGGGCAGGGGCTACGAGCAGTACTTC
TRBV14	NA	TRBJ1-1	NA	CASSQEWAVTFF	TGTGCCAGCAGCCAAGAGTGGGCTGTTACTTTCTTT
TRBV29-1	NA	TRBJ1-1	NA	CSVDPLRGSEAFF	TGCAGCGTTGACCCCCTCCGGGGGTCTGAAGCTTTCTTT
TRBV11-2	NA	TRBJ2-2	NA	CASSSTGTGELFF	TGTGCCAGCAGCTCAACGGGAACCGGGGAGCTGTTTTTT
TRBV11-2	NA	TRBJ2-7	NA	CASSLGGSPSSYEQYF	TGTGCCAGCAGCTTAGGGGGCAGCCCCAGCTCCTACGAGCAGTACTTC
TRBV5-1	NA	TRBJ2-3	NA	CASRNGHSSTDTQYF	TGCGCCAGCAGAAATGGTCACAGTAGCACAGATACGCAGTATTTT
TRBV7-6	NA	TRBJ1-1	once	CASSPGEGNTEAFF	TGTGCCAGCAGCCCCGGGGAGGGTAACACTGAAGCTTTCTTT
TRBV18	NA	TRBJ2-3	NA	CASSPPNGGSSTDTQYF	TGTGCCAGCTCACCACCTAACGGCGGGTCTAGCACAGATACGCAGTATTTT
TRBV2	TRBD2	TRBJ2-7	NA	CASSEASGGGYEQYF	TGTGCCAGCAGTGAGGCTAGCGGGGGGGGCTACGAGCAGTACTTC
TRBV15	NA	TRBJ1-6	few	CATSRDGGKNSPLHF	TGTGCCACCAGCAGAGATGGGGGGAAAAATTCACCCCTCCACTTT
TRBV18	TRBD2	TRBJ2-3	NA	CASSPSGGRTDTQYF	TGTGCCAGCTCACCAAGCGGGGGACGCACAGATACGCAGTATTTT